This TCR beta chain stems from a study of OX40 agonist ivuxolimab in advanced cancers. Study conclusions and caveats: Researchers did not establish what antigens the expanded peripheral T cells target.

The germline gives CDR1 SGHRS, CDR2 YFSETQ. CDR3 size: 14 residues. V was cut by 4 bases and J by 0 bases, with 7 bases left in between. Here immunoSEQ multiplex PCR was the method, and the copy in TCRdb shows in-frame clones only, minus some. This table has 35,000 or so clones, approximately 80% appearing once. Turning to this clone: The antigen is unknown.

This receptor was taken from an adult with an advanced solid tumor such as melanoma, head and neck, liver or kidney cancer. The V and J genes are TRBV5-1 and TRBJ2-2; D remains unclear. The specimen was CD4+ or CD8+ T cells sorted from blood, collected in a trial of the OX40 agonist ivuxolimab. The CDR3 loop reads CASSVRSNTGELFF. The CDR3 DNA reads as TGCGCCAGCAGCGTCCGTTCGAACACCGGGGAGCTGTTTTTT. Filled out from reference TRBV5-1 and TRBJ2-2, the complete variable domain reads KAGVTQTPRYLIKTRGQQVTLSCSPISGHRSVSWYQQTPGQGLQFLFEYFSETQRNKGNFPGRFSGRQFSNSRSEMNVSTLELGDSALYLCASSVRSNTGELFFGEGSRLTVL.